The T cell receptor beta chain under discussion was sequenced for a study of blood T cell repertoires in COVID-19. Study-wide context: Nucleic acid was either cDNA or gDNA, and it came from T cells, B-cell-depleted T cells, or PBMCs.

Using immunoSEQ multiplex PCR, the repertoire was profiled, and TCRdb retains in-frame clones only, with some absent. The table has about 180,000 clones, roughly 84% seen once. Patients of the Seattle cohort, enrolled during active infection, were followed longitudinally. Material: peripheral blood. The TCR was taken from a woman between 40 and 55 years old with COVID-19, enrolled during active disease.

This CDR3 reads CASSSLTSGPYNEQFF. CDR3 sequence (DNA): TGCGCCAGCAGCTCCCTGACTAGCGGGCCTTACAATGAGCAGTTCTTC. This sequence joins TRBV5-1 and TRBJ2-1, with 10 bases fitting TRBD2. CDR3 size: 16 residues. CDR1 is SGHRS, CDR2 YFSETQ, per germline. V lost 3 bases to trimming and J lost 4 bases; unmatched junction nucleotides: 7.